Listed here are 20 T cell receptor beta chains from one sample, sequenced in a study of T cells after yellow fever vaccination. TCRdb fed the 5' RACE reads into MiXCR, producing one record per CDR3 protein. The sample records roughly 500,000 distinct CDR3 sequences, less than 20% being singletons. The sequencing used PBMCs, collected 15 days after the yellow fever booster vaccination. The receptors stem from a man aged 25-40 years who received the YFV17D yellow fever vaccine.

A few counts support this clonotype. The rearrangement uses TRBV12-3 or TRBV12-4 and TRBJ2-3, with 7 bases fitting TRBD2. CDR3 size: 12 residues. With V trimmed by 8 bases and J by 8 bases, 7 bases remained unmatched. In DNA, the CDR3 is TGTGCCAGCCGGCAGGGCGGGGGTACGCAGTATTTT. Encoded protein: CASRQGGGTQYF.

The V and J genes are TRBV19 and TRBJ1-6; D is unresolved. The CDR3 loop spans 18 amino acids. The V gene's germline CDR1 is LNHDA and CDR2 SQIVND (reference sequence). Between the trimmed V and J ends, which lost 0 bases and 9 bases, there was a span of 21 bases. CDR3 DNA sequence: TGTGCCAGTAGTATAGAGAGGACGATTCCGGGAGGGTCTTCACCCCTCCACTTT. Encoded protein: CASSIERTIPGGSSPLHF.

This chain connects TRBV12-3 or TRBV12-4 to TRBJ2-1; D call uncertain. CDR3 length equals 15 residues. The V end lost 6 bases, the J end lost 8 bases, and 20 bases lay between the germline ends. CDR3 sequence: CASSTKEVRYDEQFF. CDR3 DNA: TGTGCCAGCAGCACGAAGGAAGTGCGGTACGATGAGCAGTTCTTC.

This clonotype appeared a few times. The V and J genes are TRBV9 and TRBJ2-1; D remains unclear. Germline-derived CDR1 and CDR2 are SGDLS and YYNGEE. V lost 7 bases and J lost 6, with 17 bases in between. The CDR3 contains 14 residues. This CDR3 reads CASPVELPCNEQFF. The CDR3 bases are TGTGCCAGCCCCGTGGAACTGCCTTGCAATGAGCAGTTCTTC.

The V gene is TRBV18, the J gene TRBJ2-1; 15 positions agree with TRBD2. V lost 3 bases to trimming and J lost 10 bases; unmatched junction nucleotides: 7. Looked up from germline, CDR1 is KGHSH and CDR2 is LQKENI. The CDR3 spans 16 residues. The CDR3 reads CASSPSWTSGREEQFF. Here the CDR3 DNA reads TGTGCCAGCTCACCTTCCTGGACTAGCGGGAGGGAGGAGCAGTTCTTC.

This clonotype was recorded a few times. V and J are TRBV5-1 and TRBJ2-7, with a weak D call TRBD2 (5 bases). This CDR3 has 13 residues. Germline V CDR1 and CDR2: SGHRS, YFSETQ. V lost 1 base to trimming and J lost 5 bases, with 10 bases between them. CDR3 sequence reads: CASSLRGRHEQYF. Here the CDR3 DNA reads TGCGCCAGCAGCTTGAGAGGGCGCCACGAGCAGTACTTC.

The V call is TRBV20-1, the J call TRBJ2-5, with TRBD2 identical over 12 bases. The CDR3 covers 15 residues. CDR1 DFQATT and CDR2 SNEGSKA come from the germline V gene (reference sequence). V shed 2 bases, J shed 5 bases, and the junction held 6 bases outside the gene matches. The CDR3 is CSARPSGRATETQYF. CDR3 coding DNA: TGCAGTGCTAGACCTAGCGGGAGGGCCACCGAGACCCAGTACTTC.

This clonotype came up many times. The gene calls are TRBV20-1 and TRBJ1-1, with D tentatively TRBD1 (5 bases). V was cut by 4 bases and J by 2 bases, with 14 bases left in between. The CDR3 is 14 amino acids. The germline V gene has CDR1 DFQATT and CDR2 SNEGSKA (reference sequence). The CDR3 loop is CSAKAPGVNTEAFF. The DNA of the CDR3 is TGCAGTGCTAAGGCCCCGGGGGTAAACACTGAAGCTTTCTTT.

V usage is TRBV7-2 and J usage is TRBJ2-1; D possibly corresponds to TRBD1 (5 bases). The V end was cut by 5 bases, the J end by 6 bases, with 17 bases between. This CDR3 has 15 amino acids. Germline V gene sequence: CDR1 SGHTA, CDR2 FQGNSA. The CDR3 DNA reads TGTGCCAGCAGCCTTCAGTTTGACAGAGGCAATGAGCAGTTCTTC. This codes for CASSLQFDRGNEQFF.

The chain combines TRBV20-1 with TRBJ1-2, with no clear D. The CDR3 loop spans 12 amino acids. The V gene lost 5 bases and the J gene lost 0 bases, with 7 bases spanning the gap. The V gene's germline CDR1 is DFQATT and CDR2 SNEGSKA (reference sequence). In nucleotides, the CDR3 is TGCAGTGCTTGGACCTCTAACTATGGCTACACCTTC. Translated: CSAWTSNYGYTF.

This clonotype was seen only a few times. The chain carries TRBV7-3 and TRBJ2-5; 7 bases map to TRBD2. Per the germline V gene, CDR1 is SGHTA and CDR2 is FQGTGA. Trimming cost V 4 bases and J 5 bases; bases outside gene matches: 7. There are 14 residues in the CDR3. The CDR3 reads CASSSQAGVETQYF. CDR3 nucleotides: TGTGCCAGCAGCTCTCAGGCGGGAGTGGAGACCCAGTACTTC. The entire variable domain, with the rest obtained from reference TRBV7-3 and TRBJ2-5, is as follows: GAGVSQTPSNKVTEKGKYVELRCDPISGHTALYWYRQSLGQGPEFLIYFQGTGAADDSGLPNDRFFAVRPEGSVSTLKIQRTERGDSAVYLCASSSQAGVETQYFGPGTRLLVL.

This clonotype turned up a few times. This chain uses TRBV7-9 with TRBJ2-3, with 7 bases fitting TRBD2. There are 13 residues in the CDR3. The germline V gene has CDR1 SEHNR and CDR2 FQNEAQ (reference sequence). CDR3 sequence (DNA): TGTGCTGTTACTAGCGAAAGCACAGATACGCAGTATTTT. This codes for CAVTSESTDTQYF.

There are a few counts of this clonotype. The V call is TRBV6-5, the J call TRBJ2-7, with D perhaps matching TRBD1 or TRBD2 (5 bases each). The germline V gene has CDR1 MNHEY and CDR2 SVGAGI. This CDR3 region has 12 residues. Trimming shortened V by 9 bases and J by 10 bases, and 19 bases separated the two germline ends. CDR3 residues: CARPWGNIGQYF. CDR3 sequence (DNA): TGTGCCAGGCCTTGGGGGAATATTGGCCAGTACTTC.

V is TRBV7-8 and J is TRBJ2-4; TRBD2 matches 8 bases. The junction had 8 bases not matched to a gene; V was cut back by 4 bases and J by 0 bases. The CDR3 totals 17 residues. Germline V lookup: CDR1 SGHVS, CDR2 FQNEAQ. CDR3 in amino acids: CASSSIAGILAKNIQYF. CDR3 in DNA: TGTGCCAGCAGCTCCATAGCGGGGATACTAGCCAAAAACATTCAGTACTTC. Variable domain in full (rest from reference TRBV7-8 and TRBJ2-4): GAGVSQSPRYKVAKRGQDVALRCDPISGHVSLFWYQQALGQGPEFLTYFQNEAQLDKSGLPSDRFFAERPEGSVSTLKIQRTQQEDSAVYLCASSSIAGILAKNIQYFGAGTRLSVL.

The genes are TRBV10-3 and TRBJ2-7; possibly TRBD1 for D (6 bases). Germline CDR1 ENHRY, CDR2 SYGVKD. The V gene lost 4 bases and the J gene lost 5 bases, with 18 bases spanning the gap. There are 15 residues in the CDR3. Here the CDR3 DNA reads TGTGCCATCAGTGGTGAACAGGGTTCGTCAAACGAGCAGTACTTC. Its protein is CAISGEQGSSNEQYF.

This clonotype was detected a few times. The CDR3 spells CASSPLSGSFYEQFF. CDR3 DNA: TGTGCCAGCAGTCCTCTGAGCGGGAGTTTCTATGAGCAGTTCTTC. V gene TRBV6-1 combines with J gene TRBJ2-1; 8 nucleotides line up with TRBD2. The CDR3 has 15 amino acids. Per germline, CDR1 MNHNS and CDR2 SASEGT. The V gene end was trimmed by 5 bases and the J gene end by 8 bases; junction bases not matched to a gene: 11.

This clonotype was detected only a few times. This chain uses TRBV5-6 with TRBJ2-3; 9 bases map to TRBD2. The CDR3 has 18 residues. Germline V gene sequence: CDR1 SGHDT, CDR2 YYEEEE. V was clipped by 8 bases and J by 0 bases; unmatched bases: 16. The CDR3 spells CASKSEASGAPSTDTQYF. The CDR3 coding sequence is TGTGCCAGTAAATCAGAGGCTAGCGGGGCCCCTAGCACAGATACGCAGTATTTT.

The chain recombines TRBV12-3 or TRBV12-4 with TRBJ2-3; D is undetermined. The CDR3 contains 14 residues. Trimming shortened V by 3 bases and J by 1 base, and 8 bases separated the two germline ends. The CDR3 DNA is TGTGCCAGCAGTTTTTCTGGGGGCACAGATACGCAGTATTTT. It yields the protein CASSFSGGTDTQYF.

The chain uses TRBV6-1 and TRBJ2-1; 9 bases line up with TRBD2. CDR3 length: 16 amino acids. Germline V gene sequence: CDR1 MNHNS, CDR2 SASEGT. The V and J ends lost 4 bases and 8 bases, in that order; junction bases with no gene match: 12. In nucleotides, the CDR3 is TGTGCCAGCAGTGGGGGGACTAGCCCGAGACCCTATGAGCAGTTCTTC. It encodes CASSGGTSPRPYEQFF.

This clonotype occurred a few times. The chain uses TRBV6-1 and TRBJ2-7; 7 positions agree with TRBD1. The CDR3 has 14 residues. V dropped 5 bases and J dropped 2; count of bases not matched to a gene: 6. Germline CDR1 reads MNHNS; CDR2 reads SASEGT. CDR3 loop: CASSPWTGAYEQYF. CDR3 bases: TGTGCCAGCAGTCCTTGGACAGGCGCCTACGAGCAGTACTTC.